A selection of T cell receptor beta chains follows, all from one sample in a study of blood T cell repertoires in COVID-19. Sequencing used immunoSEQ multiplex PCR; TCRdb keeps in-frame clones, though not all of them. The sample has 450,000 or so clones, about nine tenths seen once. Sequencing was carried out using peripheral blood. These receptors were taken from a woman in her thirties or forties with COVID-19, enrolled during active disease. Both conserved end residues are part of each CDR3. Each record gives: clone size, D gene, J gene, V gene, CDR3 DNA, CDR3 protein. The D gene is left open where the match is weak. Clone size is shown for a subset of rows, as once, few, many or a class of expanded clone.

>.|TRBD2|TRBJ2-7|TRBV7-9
TGTGCCAGCAGTGCGGCTAGCGGGAGCCGAAGGTACGAGCAGTACTTC
CASSAASGSRRYEQYF
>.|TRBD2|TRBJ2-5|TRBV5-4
TGTGCCAGCAGCCGGGGTGGTGCGGGAGTAGGTGAGACCCAGTACTTC
CASSRGGAGVGETQYF
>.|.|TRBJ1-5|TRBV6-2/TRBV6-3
TGTGCCAGCAGTCCCGGGTTGCGGGGTTATAGCAATCAGCCCCAGCATTTT
CASSPGLRGYSNQPQHF
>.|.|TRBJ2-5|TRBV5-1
TGCGCCAGCAGCTTGGCTCTCCGGCAAGAGACCCAGTACTTC
CASSLALRQETQYF
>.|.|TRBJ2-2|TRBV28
TGTGCCGGAAGGGGGTACACCGGGGAGCTGTTTTTT
CAGRGYTGELFF
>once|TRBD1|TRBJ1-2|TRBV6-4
TGTGCCAGCAGCTCCCGACAGGGGGCGCAGAGCTACACCTTC
CASSSRQGAQSYTF
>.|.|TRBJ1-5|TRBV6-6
TGTGCCAGCAGTCCCGACATAGGACGGCGCGGGCCTCATCAGCCCCAGCATTTT
CASSPDIGRRGPHQPQHF
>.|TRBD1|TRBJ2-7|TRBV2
TGTGCCAGCAGGTCAAGGCAGGGGGCCTACGAGCAGTACTTC
CASRSRQGAYEQYF
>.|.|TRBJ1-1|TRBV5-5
TGTGCCAGCAGCTTTACACAGATCAAAACCGTTGAAGCTTTCTTT
CASSFTQIKTVEAFF
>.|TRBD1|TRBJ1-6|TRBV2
TGTGCCAGCAGTGATCAGGGGGCGCATCATAATTCACCCCTCCACTTT
CASSDQGAHHNSPLHF
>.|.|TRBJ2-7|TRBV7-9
TGTGCCAGCAGCTTAGGGCGCGAGGGTTGGGGCGAGCAGTACTTC
CASSLGREGWGEQYF
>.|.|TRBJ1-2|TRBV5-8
TGTGCCAGCAGCCAGCGAGGTAGAGATGGCTACACCTTC
CASSQRGRDGYTF
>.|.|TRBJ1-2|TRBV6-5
TGTGCCAGCAGTTACTCGGCAGGTCTTAACTATGGCTACACCTTC
CASSYSAGLNYGYTF
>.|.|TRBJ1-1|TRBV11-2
TGTGCCAGCAGCCTAAATAGGGGGACGAACACTGAAGCTTTCTTT
CASSLNRGTNTEAFF
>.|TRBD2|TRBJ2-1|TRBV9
TGTGCCAGCAGCCCCGGGGGTAGCGGGTATTACAATGAGCAGTTCTTC
CASSPGGSGYYNEQFF
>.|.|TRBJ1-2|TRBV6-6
TGTGCCAGCACGGGACAAGGACCTAACTATGGCTACACCTTC
CASTGQGPNYGYTF
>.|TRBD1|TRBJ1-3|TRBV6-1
TGTGCCAGCAGTGCCCTACAGGGGTCGTCCTCTGGAAACACCATATATTTT
CASSALQGSSSGNTIYF
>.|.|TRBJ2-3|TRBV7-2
TGTGCCAGCAGCTCTCAGGGCGCAGATACGCAGTATTTT
CASSSQGADTQYF
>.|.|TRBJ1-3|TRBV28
TGTGCCAGCAGGACGCCTTCCCGGAGCTCTGGAAACACCATATATTTT
CASRTPSRSSGNTIYF
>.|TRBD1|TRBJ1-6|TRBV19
TGTGCCAGTAGTGCCCGGGACAGATATTCACCCCTCCACTTT
CASSARDRYSPLHF
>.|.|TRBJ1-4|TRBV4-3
TGCGCCAGCAGCCAAGATCCGCAGGGGAAGAAGGAAAAACTGTTTTTT
CASSQDPQGKKEKLFF
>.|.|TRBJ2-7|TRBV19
TGTGCCAGTAGTGAGCCGGGACTGCCCTACGAGCAGTACTTC
CASSEPGLPYEQYF
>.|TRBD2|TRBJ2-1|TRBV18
TGTGCCAGCTCACCAGGGAGTCTAGCGGGGAAGATCGGCTCCTACAATGAGCAGTTCTTC
CASSPGSLAGKIGSYNEQFF
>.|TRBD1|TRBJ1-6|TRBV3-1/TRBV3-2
TGTGCCAGCAGCCAAGAGGGCGTGGGACAGGGGAATTCACCCCTCCACTTT
CASSQEGVGQGNSPLHF